This TCR beta chain was recovered during a study of T cell changes during pregnancy in multiple sclerosis (dated by TCRdb to between 2018 and 2020). About the full investigation: In women with multiple sclerosis, the researchers looked at how the T cell repertoire shifted as pregnancy progressed.

V is shortened by 4 bases, J by 6 bases, and the region joining them spans 20 bases. The CDR3 runs 16 amino acids, cysteine and phenylalanine included. Of the read, only the CDR3 DNA is kept; its 48 bases are in frame from base 1. According to the germline V gene, CDR1 reads SGHRS and CDR2 reads YFSETQ. Regarding this clone: It has no known antigen specificity. The input lacks base qualities; no much larger clone sits a single base away.

The library was produced with the immunoSEQ multiplex PCR assay. Imported from immuneACCESS, the table was reduced by TCRdb to in-frame sequences with V and J called. These copies leave out some clones; in studies compared against another copy, an unresolved V gene accounts for under half, and the cause of the remainder is not known. The sample table contains 20,000 to 30,000 clones; only one count was recorded for more than 70% of them. Roughly 0.7% of the sample lies in the top ten. The rearranged segments are TRBV5-1 and TRBJ2-4; the D segment could be TRBD1, given 6 matching bases. The sequences come from CD4+ T cells from peripheral blood mononuclear cells, collected in the first trimester of pregnancy. This sequence was found in a female donor in good health, enrolled as a control in a pregnancy study. The CDR3 in this case is CASSPGPETGTNIQYF. The nucleotide sequence reads as follows: TGCGCCAGCAGCCCGGGCCCCGAAACAGGGACAAACATTCAGTACTTC. The CDR3 plus the reference TRBV5-1 and TRBJ2-4 genes for the other parts give the full variable domain: KAGVTQTPRYLIKTRGQQVTLSCSPISGHRSVSWYQQTPGQGLQFLFEYFSETQRNKGNFPGRFSGRQFSNSRSEMNVSTLELGDSALYLCASSPGPETGTNIQYFGAGTRLSVL.